The 21 T cell receptor beta chains reported below all come from one sample, sequenced in a study of blood T cell repertoires in COVID-19 (dated by TCRdb to about 2020). Library generation was performed with the immunoSEQ multiplex PCR assay. Held by TCRdb, this immuneACCESS table contains in-frame sequences only and omits some clones. Under half of the omission traces to an unresolved V gene where checked; the cause of the rest is unknown. The sample profile shows about 74,000 clones; 85% of them were found once. Clones ranked in the top ten supply around 23% of the sample. Sequencing was done on a sample of peripheral blood. These receptors were obtained from a man between 45 and 60 years old with acute or convalescent COVID-19.

This sequence joins TRBV6-6 and TRBJ1-3; 8 nucleotides align to TRBD1. The J segment lost 0 bases and the V segment lost 5 bases, leaving 9 bases of the junction unmatched. Germline V gene lookup returns CDR1 MNHNY and CDR2 SVGAGI (reference sequence). The length of the CDR3 is 17 residues. CDR3 residues: CASSRQGLTFSGNTIYF. The CDR3 DNA sequence: TGTGCCAGCAGTCGACAGGGGTTGACGTTCTCTGGAAACACCATATATTTT.

The count of this clone is one. The chain has TRBV7-3 and TRBJ2-7, with 8 bases identical to TRBD1. Unmatched junction bases numbered 7, after V lost 5 bases and J lost 7 bases. Germline lookup yields CDR1 SGHTA and CDR2 FQGTGA. There are 13 residues in the CDR3. The CDR3: CASSTDRVGEQYF. CDR3 in DNA: TGTGCCAGCAGCACGGACAGGGTCGGAGAGCAGTACTTC.

The chain uses TRBV3-1 (or the pseudogene TRBV3-2) and TRBJ2-4, with D unclear. The CDR3 has 13 residues. Germline V gene lookup returns CDR1 LGHDT and CDR2 YNNKEL (reference sequence). The germline V and J ends were trimmed by 4 bases and 6 bases, with 10 bases remaining between them. For the CDR3, the DNA is TGTGCCAGCAGCCCTACCCGACTAAACATTCAGTACTTC. It translates to CASSPTRLNIQYF.

The rearrangement joins TRBV7-2 to TRBJ2-2; maybe TRBD2 (6 bases). V was shortened by 3 bases and J by 6 bases, with 23 bases between the two germline ends. There are 18 residues in the CDR3. Germline assignment: CDR1 SGHTA and CDR2 FQGNSA. The CDR3 DNA sequence: TGTGCCAGCAGCTTGCGGGGTTGGGCAGGGAAGGTCGCCGGGGAGCTGTTTTTT. This translates into CASSLRGWAGKVAGELFF.

This clone was observed a handful of times. This chain connects TRBV24-1 to TRBJ2-5; the match to TRBD2 covers 8 bases. Germline V lookup: CDR1 KGHDR, CDR2 SFDVKD. The ends lost 3 bases at V and 2 bases at J; junction bases unmatched: 4. The CDR3 is made up of 15 amino acids. The CDR3 region has the DNA TGTGCCACCAGTGATCGCTCGGGGGGGCAAGAGACCCAGTACTTC. Translating gives CATSDRSGGQETQYF.

The chain uses TRBV7-8 and TRBJ2-1, with TRBD2 matching 8 bases. Trimming took 4 bases from V and 5 from J; bases not matched to a gene: 4. Per germline, CDR1 SGHVS and CDR2 FQNEAQ. CDR3 length: 14 amino acids. The CDR3 DNA is TGTGCCAGCAGCTCTGCGGGGGGAAACAATGAGCAGTTCTTC. Protein product: CASSSAGGNNEQFF.

V gene TRBV3-1 (or the pseudogene TRBV3-2) combines with J gene TRBJ2-7, with 9 bases matching TRBD2. The CDR3 spans 15 residues. In germline, CDR1 is LGHDT, CDR2 YNNKEL (reference sequence). Germline trimming cut 3 bases from V and 5 bases from J; bases unmatched to any gene: 8. The CDR3 spells CASSQSGGGADEQYF. CDR3 coding DNA: TGTGCCAGCAGCCAGTCGGGCGGGGGGGCGGACGAGCAGTACTTC.

The J gene is TRBJ2-6, the V gene TRBV6-6; maybe TRBD1 (5 bases). Germline V CDR1 and CDR2: MNHNY, SVGAGI (reference sequence). Trimming took 5 bases from V and 3 from J, leaving 17 bases between them. This CDR3 comprises 17 residues. CDR3 nucleotides: TGTGCCAGCAGTCCAGTCCGTGGGGCGAGTGGGGCCAACGTCCTGACTTTC. Protein product: CASSPVRGASGANVLTF.

The count of this clone is one. The rearrangement uses TRBV18 and TRBJ2-1; D gene ambiguous. The CDR3 extends over 15 amino acids. V gave up 6 bases and J gave up 3 bases, with 15 bases separating them. The germline gives CDR1 KGHSH, CDR2 LQKENI. The CDR3 DNA reads TGTGCCAGCTCTCCCGCCCCGGAGAACTACAATGAGCAGTTCTTC. Protein: CASSPAPENYNEQFF. The whole variable domain, filled in from reference TRBV18 and TRBJ2-1, reads NAGVMQNPRHLVRRRGQEARLRCSPMKGHSHVYWYRQLPEEGLKFMVYLQKENIIDESGMPKERFSAEFPKEGPSILRIQQVVRGDSAAYFCASSPAPENYNEQFFGPGTRLTVL.

The rearrangement joins TRBV2 to TRBJ2-2; the D gene is possibly TRBD1 (5 bases). Germline values: CDR1 SNHLY, CDR2 FYNNEI. Trimming removed 7 bases at V and 4 bases at J, with 10 bases between. CDR3 length equals 13 residues. CDR3 nucleotide sequence: TGTGCCAGCAATACGGACACCACCGGGGAGCTGTTTTTT. Its protein is CASNTDTTGELFF.

The chain couples TRBV29-1 to TRBJ2-1; 9 bases are a match to TRBD2. The CDR3 loop spans 14 amino acids. Trimming removed 3 bases from V and 3 bases from J; junction bases left unmatched: 3. CDR1 and CDR2 from the germline V gene are SQVTM and ANQGSEA. The CDR3 is CSVEGRGGYNEQFF. CDR3 nucleotide sequence: TGCAGCGTTGAGGGGCGGGGGGGCTACAATGAGCAGTTCTTC.

The CDR3 DNA follows: TGTGCCACCAGTGACTTACCGGGACTCCCGAGGGGCACAGATACGCAGTATTTT. Translating gives CATSDLPGLPRGTDTQYF. This chain uses TRBV24-1 with TRBJ2-3, with D possibly matching TRBD2 (6 bases). The germline CDR1 and CDR2 sequences are KGHDR and SFDVKD. V lost 4 bases and J 1 base, leaving 20 bases between the germline ends. The CDR3 length is 18 residues.

The V gene is TRBV2, the J gene TRBJ1-6, with D possibly being TRBD1 (6 bases). The CDR3 totals 14 residues. The germline CDR1 and CDR2 sequences are SNHLY and FYNNEI. V was shortened by 9 bases and J by 7 bases, with 16 bases between the two germline ends. In DNA form, the CDR3 reads TGTGCCAGACAGGGCGTGGGTCCAAATTCACCCCTCCACTTT. Its translation is CARQGVGPNSPLHF.

This clone has just one count. The chain is built from TRBV19 and TRBJ2-1; D call uncertain. The CDR3 consists of 13 residues. V gave up 6 bases and J gave up 1 base, with 7 bases separating them. Looked up from germline, CDR1 is LNHDA and CDR2 is SQIVND (reference sequence). The CDR3 sequence is CASRTDSYNEQFF. The DNA of the CDR3 is TGTGCCAGTAGGACTGATTCCTACAATGAGCAGTTCTTC.

This clone was recorded only once. The rearrangement uses TRBV11-1 and TRBJ2-2; D gene ambiguous. Trimming took 5 bases from V and 6 from J, leaving 4 bases between them. Germline V gene data show CDR1 as SGHAT and CDR2 as FQDESV (reference sequence). The CDR3 contains 11 residues. CDR3 sequence (DNA): TGTGCCAGCAGCCCCGCCGGGGAGCTGTTTTTT. Its protein product is CASSPAGELFF. Looking up the rest from reference TRBV11-1 and TRBJ2-2 gives the full variable domain: EAEVAQSPRYKITEKSQAVAFWCDPISGHATLYWYRQILGQGPELLVQFQDESVVDDSQLPKDRFSAERLKGVDSTLKIQPAELGDSAMYLCASSPAGELFFGEGSRLTVL.

This chain links TRBV6-6 with TRBJ2-3; TRBD2 aligns across 8 bases. This CDR3 spans 14 amino acids. The germline V gene encodes CDR1 MNHNY and CDR2 SVGAGI (reference sequence). V dropped 6 bases and J dropped 9; count of bases not matched to a gene: 11. CDR3 residues: CASRPSGGTDTQYF. In DNA, the CDR3 is TGTGCCAGCAGACCTTCGGGGGGGACTGACACGCAGTATTTT.

About this clone itself: One end of the junction is discordant with germline, which a read error may explain. This chain connects TRBV6-5 to TRBJ1-2; D possibly corresponds to TRBD1 (5 bases). The CDR3 spans 11 residues. Germline V gives CDR1 MNHEY, CDR2 SVGAGI. CDR3: CASSRSGVGLF. The CDR3 coding sequence is TGTGCCAGCAGCCGCTCGGGGGTTGGGCTCTTC.

The rearrangement links TRBV2 to TRBJ1-2; TRBD1 might be the D (5 bases). Trimming cost V 6 bases and J 8 bases, with 13 bases left between them. Germline CDR1 SNHLY, CDR2 FYNNEI. There are 12 residues in the CDR3. The CDR3 reads CASRGTLGGYTF. In nucleotides, the CDR3 is TGTGCCAGCAGGGGGACTCTCGGGGGCTACACCTTC.

The V call is TRBV2, the J call TRBJ1-6; no clear D. Germline assignment: CDR1 SNHLY and CDR2 FYNNEI. Trimming took 6 bases from V and 10 from J, leaving 10 bases between them. There are 12 residues in the CDR3. The CDR3 region has the DNA TGTGCCAGCAGGGAGGTGGAGTCACCCCTCCACTTT. It is translated as CASREVESPLHF.

The J gene is TRBJ2-5, the V gene TRBV7-8; 12 bases fit TRBD2. V was clipped by 5 bases and J by 1 base; unmatched bases: 8. Germline V lookup: CDR1 SGHVS, CDR2 FQNEAQ. This CDR3 comprises 17 residues. The CDR3 nucleotides read TGTGCCAGCAGCCCCGGACTAGCGGGGAGAATCCAAGAGACCCAGTACTTC. It is translated as CASSPGLAGRIQETQYF.

This clone showed up just a few times. The genes are TRBV2 and TRBJ1-1; D possibly corresponds to TRBD1 (5 bases). Trimming took off 8 bases at V and 4 bases at J, with 17 bases between the two ends. Germline CDR1 and CDR2: SNHLY and FYNNEI. This CDR3 has 14 residues. The CDR3 region has the DNA TGTGCCAGCGGGCCCGGGACTTCGGCCACTGAAGCTTTCTTT. Its translation: CASGPGTSATEAFF.